This T cell receptor beta chain comes out of a study of blood T cell repertoires in COVID-19. On the study more broadly: Both acute and convalescent COVID-19 samples were obtained from the United States, Italy and Spain.

Assay: immunoSEQ multiplex PCR; the TCRdb copy retains only in-frame clones and omits some. The table lists about 20,000 clones, 91% of them singletons. V dropped 1 base and J dropped 3 bases, with 13 bases sitting between them. CDR1 is KGHSH and CDR2 is LQKENI in the germline V gene. The CDR3 length is 16 residues. The V and J genes are TRBV18 and TRBJ2-1; TRBD2 is a possible D gene (5 bases). The sample consisted of peripheral blood. This TCR was recovered from a man between 65 and 85 years old with active COVID-19. CDR3 DNA: TGTGCCAGCTCACCACGGGGAGATCTAAACTACAATGAGCAGTTCTTC. Encoded protein: CASSPRGDLNYNEQFF.